Each of the 6 T cell receptor beta chains below was sequenced from the same sample in a study of early T cells in non-severe SARS-CoV-2 infection. TCRdb processed the 5' RACE reads anew with MiXCR; each CDR3 protein has one entry. The sample holds about 90,000 distinct CDR3 sequences, about 12% seen once. The sample in question was whole blood, obtained at baseline. The receptor source for this set is an adult who was a healthcare worker with PCR-confirmed SARS-CoV-2 infection or an uninfected control (not recorded which).

There are a few counts of this clonotype. V usage is TRBV28 and J usage is TRBJ2-5; perhaps TRBD2 as D (7 bases). The CDR3 is made up of 15 amino acids. Looked up from germline, CDR1 is MDHEN and CDR2 is SYDVKM. V lost 3 bases to trimming and J lost 4 bases, with 15 bases between them. The CDR3 sequence is CASSFGGLVRETQYF. In DNA form, the CDR3 reads TGTGCCAGCAGTTTCGGGGGGCTGGTCCGAGAGACCCAGTACTTC.

This clonotype was counted ten times or more. V usage is TRBV7-3 and J usage is TRBJ1-1, with D possibly being TRBD1 (5 bases). V lost 5 bases and J 1 base, leaving 17 bases between the germline ends. Germline V gene lookup returns CDR1 SGHTA and CDR2 FQGTGA. The CDR3 is made up of 16 amino acids. This chain's CDR3 is CASSPSPGRSNTEAFF. In DNA form, the CDR3 reads TGTGCCAGCAGCCCTAGTCCGGGACGTTCGAACACTGAAGCTTTCTTT.

This clonotype was counted many times. The chain couples TRBV5-1 to TRBJ2-2; 8 bases fit TRBD1. V trimming: 4 bases; J trimming: 7 bases; junction bases outside the gene matches: 3. This CDR3 spans 13 amino acids. Germline CDR1 is SGHRS and CDR2 is YFSETQ. The chain's CDR3 is CASSLRGRGELFF. For the CDR3, the DNA is TGCGCCAGCAGCCTCAGGGGGCGCGGGGAGCTGTTTTTT. Full variable domain (rest looked up from reference TRBV5-1 and TRBJ2-2): KAGVTQTPRYLIKTRGQQVTLSCSPISGHRSVSWYQQTPGQGLQFLFEYFSETQRNKGNFPGRFSGRQFSNSRSEMNVSTLELGDSALYLCASSLRGRGELFFGEGSRLTVL.

This clonotype was seen at least ten times. The DNA of the CDR3 is TGCGCCAGCAGTAAGACTAGCGGGATGAACACCGGGGAGCTGTTTTTT. This codes for CASSKTSGMNTGELFF. The V and J genes are TRBV10-1 and TRBJ2-2, with 11 bases fitting TRBD2. CDR1 is WNHNN and CDR2 is SYGVQD in the germline V gene (reference sequence). The ends lost 5 bases at V and 1 base at J; junction bases unmatched: 3. The CDR3 consists of 16 residues.

This clonotype turned up a few times. The chain has TRBV10-3 and TRBJ1-1, with D unclear. The germline V and J ends were trimmed by 3 bases and 3 bases, with 14 bases remaining between them. This CDR3 spans 15 amino acids. The germline V gene has CDR1 ENHRY and CDR2 SYGVKD. The CDR3: CAISEPSGLHTEAFF. As DNA, the CDR3 is TGTGCCATCAGTGAACCAAGTGGGCTACACACTGAAGCTTTCTTT.

Only a few counts were recorded for this clonotype. V usage is TRBV5-1 and J usage is TRBJ1-1; TRBD1 matches 8 bases. Germline CDR1 reads SGHRS; CDR2 reads YFSETQ. The CDR3 spans 15 residues. With V trimmed by 2 bases and J by 1 base, 4 bases remained unmatched. CDR3 coding DNA: TGCGCCAGCAGCTTCCGGGGACAGGAGAACACTGAAGCTTTCTTT. It yields the protein CASSFRGQENTEAFF.